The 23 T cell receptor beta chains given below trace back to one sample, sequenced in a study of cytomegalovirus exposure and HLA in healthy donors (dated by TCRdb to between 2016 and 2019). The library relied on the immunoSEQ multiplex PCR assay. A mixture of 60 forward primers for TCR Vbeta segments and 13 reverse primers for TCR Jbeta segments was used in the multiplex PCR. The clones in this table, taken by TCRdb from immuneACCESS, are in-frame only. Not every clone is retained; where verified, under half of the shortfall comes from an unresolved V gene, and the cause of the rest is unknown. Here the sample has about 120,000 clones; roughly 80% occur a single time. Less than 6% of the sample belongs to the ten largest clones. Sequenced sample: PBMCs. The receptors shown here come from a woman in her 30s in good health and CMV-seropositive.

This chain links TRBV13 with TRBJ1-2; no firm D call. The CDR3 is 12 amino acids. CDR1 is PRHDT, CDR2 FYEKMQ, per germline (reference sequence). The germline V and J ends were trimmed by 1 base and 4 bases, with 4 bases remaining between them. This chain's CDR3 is CASSLAPYGYTF. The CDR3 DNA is TGTGCCAGCAGCTTAGCTCCCTATGGCTACACCTTC. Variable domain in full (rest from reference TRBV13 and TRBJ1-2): AAGVIQSPRHLIKEKRETATLKCYPIPRHDTVYWYQQGPGQDPQFLISFYEKMQSDKGSIPDRFSAQQFSDYHSELNMSSLELGDSALYFCASSLAPYGYTFGSGTRLTVV.

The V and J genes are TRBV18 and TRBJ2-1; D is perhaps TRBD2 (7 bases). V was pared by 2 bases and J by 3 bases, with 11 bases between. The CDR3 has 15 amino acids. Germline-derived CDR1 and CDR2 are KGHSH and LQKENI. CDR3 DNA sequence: TGTGCCAGCTCACCAGGGAGGGGGGGCTACAATGAGCAGTTCTTC. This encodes CASSPGRGGYNEQFF.

The DNA of the CDR3 is TGTGCCAGCAGCCCCCTTTGGCCCGGGGAGGATTCACCCCTCCACTTT. As protein: CASSPLWPGEDSPLHF. The chain uses TRBV11-3 and TRBJ1-6; no clear D. CDR3 length equals 16 residues. In germline, CDR1 is SGHNT, CDR2 YENEEA. Trimming removed 5 bases at V and 8 bases at J, with 19 bases between.

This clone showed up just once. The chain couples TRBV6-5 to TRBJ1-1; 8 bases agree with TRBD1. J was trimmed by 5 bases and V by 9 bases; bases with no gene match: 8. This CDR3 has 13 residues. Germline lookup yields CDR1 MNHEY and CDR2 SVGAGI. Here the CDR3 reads CASLGQGWTEAFF. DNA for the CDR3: TGTGCCAGTTTAGGACAGGGATGGACTGAAGCTTTCTTT.

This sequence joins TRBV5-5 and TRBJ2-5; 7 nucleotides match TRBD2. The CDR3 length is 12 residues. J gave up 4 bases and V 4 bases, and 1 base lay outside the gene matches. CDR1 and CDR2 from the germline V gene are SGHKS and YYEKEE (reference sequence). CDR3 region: CASSPGGETQYF. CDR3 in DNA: TGTGCCAGCAGCCCGGGGGGAGAGACCCAGTACTTC.

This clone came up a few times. The CDR3 is CAWNSVGQPQHF. In DNA, the CDR3 is TGTGCCTGGAACTCGGTCGGGCAGCCCCAGCATTTT. The J gene is TRBJ1-5, the V gene TRBV30; no definite D call. Germline assignment: CDR1 GTSNPN and CDR2 SVGIG (reference sequence). The CDR3 covers 12 residues. Trimming took off 4 bases at V and 7 bases at J, with 11 bases between the two ends. The complete variable domain, with remaining parts taken from reference TRBV30 and TRBJ1-5, reads SQTIHQWPATLVQPVGSPLSLECTVEGTSNPNLYWYRQAAGRGLQLLFYSVGIGQISSEVPQNLSASRPQDRQFILSSKKLLLSDSGFYLCAWNSVGQPQHFGDGTRLSIL.

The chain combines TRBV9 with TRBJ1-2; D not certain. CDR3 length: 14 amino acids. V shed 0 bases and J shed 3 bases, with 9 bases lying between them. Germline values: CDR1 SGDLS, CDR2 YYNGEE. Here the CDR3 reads CASSVASGDYGYTF. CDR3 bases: TGTGCCAGCAGCGTAGCTTCCGGGGACTATGGCTACACCTTC.

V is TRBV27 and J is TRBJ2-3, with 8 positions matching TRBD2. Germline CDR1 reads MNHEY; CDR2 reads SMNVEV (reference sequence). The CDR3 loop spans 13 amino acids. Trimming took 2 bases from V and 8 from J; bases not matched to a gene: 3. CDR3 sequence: CASSLQREFTQYF. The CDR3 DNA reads TGTGCCAGCAGTTTACAGCGGGAGTTTACGCAGTATTTT.

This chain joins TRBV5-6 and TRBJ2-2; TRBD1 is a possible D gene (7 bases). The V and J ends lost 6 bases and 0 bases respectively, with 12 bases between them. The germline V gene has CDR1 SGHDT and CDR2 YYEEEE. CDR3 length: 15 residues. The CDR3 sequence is CASTAGTANTGELFF. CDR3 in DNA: TGTGCCAGCACCGCGGGGACAGCGAACACCGGGGAGCTGTTTTTT.

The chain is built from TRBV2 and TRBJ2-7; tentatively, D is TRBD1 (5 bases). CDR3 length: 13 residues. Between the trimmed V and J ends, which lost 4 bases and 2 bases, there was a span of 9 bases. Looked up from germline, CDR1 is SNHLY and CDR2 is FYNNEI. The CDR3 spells CASSVGETYEQYF. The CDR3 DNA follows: TGTGCCAGCAGTGTAGGGGAAACCTACGAGCAGTACTTC.

The CDR3 reads CASSFGSGAGYEQYF. CDR3 bases: TGTGCCAGCAGCTTCGGGAGCGGGGCAGGCTACGAGCAGTACTTC. The J gene is TRBJ2-7, the V gene TRBV11-1; 7 positions agree with TRBD2. J gave up 3 bases and V 3 bases, and 8 bases lay outside the gene matches. Per the germline V gene, CDR1 is SGHAT and CDR2 is FQDESV (reference sequence). The CDR3 runs 15 residues.

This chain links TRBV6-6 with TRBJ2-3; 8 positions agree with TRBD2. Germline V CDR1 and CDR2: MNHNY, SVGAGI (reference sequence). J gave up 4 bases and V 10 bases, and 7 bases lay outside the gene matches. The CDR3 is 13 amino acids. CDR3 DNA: TGTGCCATCGGGGGGGGGCTGGCAGATACGCAGTATTTT. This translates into CAIGGGLADTQYF.

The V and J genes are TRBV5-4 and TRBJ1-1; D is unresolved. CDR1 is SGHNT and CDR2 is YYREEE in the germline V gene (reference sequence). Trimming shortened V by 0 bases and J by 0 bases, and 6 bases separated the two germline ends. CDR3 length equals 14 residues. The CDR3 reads CASSLDGVNTEAFF. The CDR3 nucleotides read TGTGCCAGCAGCTTGGACGGGGTGAACACTGAAGCTTTCTTT.

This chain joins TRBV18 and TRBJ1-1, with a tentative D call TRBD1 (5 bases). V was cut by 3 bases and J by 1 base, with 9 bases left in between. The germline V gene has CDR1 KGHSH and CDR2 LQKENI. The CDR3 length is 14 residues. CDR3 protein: CASSPSRANTEAFF. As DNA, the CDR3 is TGTGCCAGCTCACCTTCCAGGGCGAACACTGAAGCTTTCTTT.

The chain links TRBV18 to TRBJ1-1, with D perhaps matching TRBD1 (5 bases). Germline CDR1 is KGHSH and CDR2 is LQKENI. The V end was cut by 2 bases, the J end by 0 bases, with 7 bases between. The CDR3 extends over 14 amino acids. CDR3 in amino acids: CASSPSGVNTEAFF. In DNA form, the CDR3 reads TGTGCCAGCTCACCATCGGGGGTGAACACTGAAGCTTTCTTT.

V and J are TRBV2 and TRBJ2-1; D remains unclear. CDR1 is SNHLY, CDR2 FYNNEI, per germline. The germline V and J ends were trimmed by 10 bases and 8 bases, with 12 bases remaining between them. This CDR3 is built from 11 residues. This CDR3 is CATASGYEQFF. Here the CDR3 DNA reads TGTGCCACCGCTAGTGGGTATGAGCAGTTCTTC.

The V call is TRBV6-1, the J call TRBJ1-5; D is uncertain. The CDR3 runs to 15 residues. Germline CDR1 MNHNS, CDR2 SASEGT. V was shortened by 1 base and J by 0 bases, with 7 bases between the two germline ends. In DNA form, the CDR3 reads TGTGCCAGCAGTGAAGTCCCAGTTAGCAATCAGCCCCAGCATTTT. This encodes CASSEVPVSNQPQHF.

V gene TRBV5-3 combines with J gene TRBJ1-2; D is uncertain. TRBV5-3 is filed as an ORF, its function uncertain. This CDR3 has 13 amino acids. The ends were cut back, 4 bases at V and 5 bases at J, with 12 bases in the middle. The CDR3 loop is CARSRNTRYGYTF. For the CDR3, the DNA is TGTGCCAGAAGCCGTAATACTAGGTATGGCTACACCTTC.

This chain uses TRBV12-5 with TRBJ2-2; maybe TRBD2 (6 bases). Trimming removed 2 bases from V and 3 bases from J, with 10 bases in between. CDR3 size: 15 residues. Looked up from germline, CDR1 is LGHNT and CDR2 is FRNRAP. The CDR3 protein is CASGLTGVDTGELFF. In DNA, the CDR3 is TGTGCTAGTGGTTTGACGGGAGTGGACACCGGGGAGCTGTTTTTT.

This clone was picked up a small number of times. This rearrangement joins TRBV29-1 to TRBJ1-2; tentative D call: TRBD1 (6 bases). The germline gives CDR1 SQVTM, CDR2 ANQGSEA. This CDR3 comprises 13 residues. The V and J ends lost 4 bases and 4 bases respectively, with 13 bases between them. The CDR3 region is CSVGEGGSYGYTF. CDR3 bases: TGCAGCGTTGGGGAGGGGGGGAGCTATGGCTACACCTTC.

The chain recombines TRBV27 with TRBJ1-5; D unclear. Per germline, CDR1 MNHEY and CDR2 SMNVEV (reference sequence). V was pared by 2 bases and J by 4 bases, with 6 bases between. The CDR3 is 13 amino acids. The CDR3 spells CASSLGPNQPQHF. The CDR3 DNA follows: TGTGCCAGCAGTTTAGGGCCGAATCAGCCCCAGCATTTT.

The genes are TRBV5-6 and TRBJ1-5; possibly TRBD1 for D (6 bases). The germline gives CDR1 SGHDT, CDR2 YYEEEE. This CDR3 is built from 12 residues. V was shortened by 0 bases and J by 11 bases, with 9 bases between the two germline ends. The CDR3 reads CASSLVGGAQHF. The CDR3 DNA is TGTGCCAGCAGCTTGGTAGGGGGGGCCCAGCATTTT.

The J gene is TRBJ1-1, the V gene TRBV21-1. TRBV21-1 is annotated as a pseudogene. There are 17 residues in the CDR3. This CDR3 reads CASSKIYSRGGNTEAFF. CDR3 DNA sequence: TGTGCCAGCAGCAAAATATACAGTCGGGGGGGGAACACTGAAGCTTTCTTT.